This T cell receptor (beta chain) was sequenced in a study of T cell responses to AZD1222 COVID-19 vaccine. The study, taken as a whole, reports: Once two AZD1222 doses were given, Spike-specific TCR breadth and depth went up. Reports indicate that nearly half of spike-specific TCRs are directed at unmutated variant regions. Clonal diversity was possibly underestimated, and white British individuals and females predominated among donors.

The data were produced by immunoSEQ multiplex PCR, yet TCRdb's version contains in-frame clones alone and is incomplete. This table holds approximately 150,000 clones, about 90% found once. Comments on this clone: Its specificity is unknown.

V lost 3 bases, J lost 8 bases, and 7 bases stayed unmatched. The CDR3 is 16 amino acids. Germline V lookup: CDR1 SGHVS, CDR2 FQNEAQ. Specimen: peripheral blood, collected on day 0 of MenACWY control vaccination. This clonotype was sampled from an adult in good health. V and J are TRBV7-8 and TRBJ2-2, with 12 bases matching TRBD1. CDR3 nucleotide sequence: TGTGCCAGCAGCTTTACGGGACAGGGGGCCTGGGGGGAGCTGTTTTTT. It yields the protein CASSFTGQGAWGELFF.